These T cell receptor beta chains were read from a single sample in a study of T cell repertoires in cytomegalovirus infection. Their specific antigens are unknown. TCRdb redid the calling of the reads with MiXCR, one entry per CDR3 protein. The sample shows some 920,000 distinct CDR3 sequences, about a third of them seen only once. Sequences were derived from cultured CD8+ T cells from PBMCs, sampled from culture after CMV antigen stimulation. The receptors here all came from a human donor in good health (CMV status not recorded). Some clones in this sample may be carry-over from other donors' samples. Each CDR3 is given with its conserved first and last residue. The D gene is left open where the match is weak. The size field is filled for only some rows; it gives once, few, many or a size class.

j_gene	abundance	v_gene	d_gene	CDR3aa	CDR3nt
TRBJ1-1	few	TRBV14	NA	CASSQHLNTEAFF	TGTGCCAGCAGCCAACATTTGAACACTGAAGCTTTCTTT
TRBJ2-3	NA	TRBV7-3	NA	CASSSKTHDTQYF	TGTGCCAGCAGCTCAAAGACCCATGATACGCAGTATTTT
TRBJ1-2	few	TRBV29-1	NA	CSVVGRLYGYTF	TGCAGCGTTGTCGGACGGCTCTATGGCTACACCTTC
TRBJ1-1	many	TRBV7-8	NA	CASSLYVNTEAFF	TGTGCCAGCAGCTTATACGTGAACACTGAAGCTTTCTTT
TRBJ2-7	NA	TRBV28	NA	CASSLPDRQLYEQYF	TGTGCCAGCAGTTTACCAGACAGACAATTATACGAGCAGTACTTC
TRBJ2-3	few	TRBV5-4	TRBD2	CASSPLTSGLTDTQYF	TGTGCCAGCAGCCCCTTGACTAGCGGGCTCACAGATACGCAGTATTTT
TRBJ2-1	many	TRBV7-2	TRBD1	CASSLPADRGFSNEQFF	TGTGCCAGCAGCCTCCCGGCTGACAGGGGTTTCTCAAATGAGCAGTTCTTC
TRBJ1-1	NA	TRBV4-3	NA	CASSQIPNTEAFF	TGCGCCAGCAGCCAAATCCCGAACACTGAAGCTTTCTTT
TRBJ2-1	few	TRBV6-5	NA	CASSYYRDRDYNEQFF	TGTGCCAGCAGTTACTACCGGGACCGCGATTACAATGAGCAGTTCTTC
TRBJ1-5	many	TRBV12-5	TRBD1	CASGLDRWQPQHF	TGTGCTAGTGGTCTGGACAGGTGGCAGCCCCAGCATTTT
TRBJ1-1	few	TRBV10-2	NA	CASSTTQGGVTEAFF	TGCGCCAGCAGTACAACTCAAGGGGGTGTCACTGAAGCTTTCTTT
TRBJ2-3	NA	TRBV24-1	TRBD2	CATSDPRGTSGGEDTQYF	TGTGCCACCAGTGACCCCAGGGGGACTAGCGGGGGGGAAGATACGCAGTATTTT
TRBJ2-3	few	TRBV10-2	TRBD2	CASSEFGLAGGLDTDTQYF	TGCGCCAGCAGTGAGTTCGGACTAGCGGGGGGGCTTGACACAGATACGCAGTATTTT